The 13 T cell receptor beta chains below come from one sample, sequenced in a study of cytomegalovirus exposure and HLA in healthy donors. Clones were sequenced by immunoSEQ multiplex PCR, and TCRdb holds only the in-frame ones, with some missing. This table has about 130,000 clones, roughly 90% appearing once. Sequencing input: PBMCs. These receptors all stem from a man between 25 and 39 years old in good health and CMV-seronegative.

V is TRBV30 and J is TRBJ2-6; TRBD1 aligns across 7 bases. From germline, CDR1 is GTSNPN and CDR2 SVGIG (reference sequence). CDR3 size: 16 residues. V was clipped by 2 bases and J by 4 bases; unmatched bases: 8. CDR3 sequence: CAWSTLTGSGANVLTF. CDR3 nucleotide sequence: TGTGCCTGGAGTACCCTGACAGGGTCCGGGGCCAACGTCCTGACTTTC.

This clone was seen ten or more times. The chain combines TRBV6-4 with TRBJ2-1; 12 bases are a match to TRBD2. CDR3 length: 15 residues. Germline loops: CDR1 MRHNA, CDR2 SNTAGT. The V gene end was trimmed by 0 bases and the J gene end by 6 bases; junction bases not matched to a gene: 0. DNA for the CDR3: TGTGCCAGCAGTGACTCGACTAGCGGGAGCAATGAGCAGTTCTTC. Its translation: CASSDSTSGSNEQFF.

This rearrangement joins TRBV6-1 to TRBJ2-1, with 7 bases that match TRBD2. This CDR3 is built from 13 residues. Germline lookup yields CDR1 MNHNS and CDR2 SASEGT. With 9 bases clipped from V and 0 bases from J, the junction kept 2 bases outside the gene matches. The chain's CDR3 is CASSGGSYNEQFF. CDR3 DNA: TGTGCCAGTTCGGGGGGCTCCTACAATGAGCAGTTCTTC.

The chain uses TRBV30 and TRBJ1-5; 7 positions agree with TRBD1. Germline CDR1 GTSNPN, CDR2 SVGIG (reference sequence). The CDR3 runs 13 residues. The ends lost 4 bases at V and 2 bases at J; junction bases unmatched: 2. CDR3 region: CAWNDRGNQPQHF. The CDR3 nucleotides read TGTGCCTGGAACGACAGGGGCAATCAGCCCCAGCATTTT.

CDR3 sequence: CASKSSGYEQYF. DNA for the CDR3: TGCGCCAGCAAGTCTAGCGGCTACGAGCAGTACTTC. The chain couples TRBV5-1 to TRBJ2-7, with 7 bases fitting TRBD2. The germline V gene encodes CDR1 SGHRS and CDR2 YFSETQ. Unmatched junction bases numbered 3, after V lost 6 bases and J lost 3 bases. The CDR3 contains 12 residues.

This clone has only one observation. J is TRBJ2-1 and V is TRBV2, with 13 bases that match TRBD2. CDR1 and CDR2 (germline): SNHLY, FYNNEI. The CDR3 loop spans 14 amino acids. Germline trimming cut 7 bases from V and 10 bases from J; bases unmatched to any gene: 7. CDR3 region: CASTWTSGSNEQFF. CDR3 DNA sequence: TGTGCCAGCACTTGGACTAGCGGGAGCAACGAGCAGTTCTTC.

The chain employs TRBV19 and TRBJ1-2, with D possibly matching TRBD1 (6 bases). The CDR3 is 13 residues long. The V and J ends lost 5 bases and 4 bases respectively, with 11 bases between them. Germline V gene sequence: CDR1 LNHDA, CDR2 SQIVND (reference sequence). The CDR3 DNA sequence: TGTGCCAGTAGTCCGGACAGATTCTATGGCTACACCTTC. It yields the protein CASSPDRFYGYTF.

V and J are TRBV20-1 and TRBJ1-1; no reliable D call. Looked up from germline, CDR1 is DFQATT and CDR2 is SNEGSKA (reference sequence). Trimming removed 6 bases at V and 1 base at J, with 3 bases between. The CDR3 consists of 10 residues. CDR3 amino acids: CSAKNTEAFF. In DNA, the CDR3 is TGCAGTGCCAAGAACACTGAAGCTTTCTTT.

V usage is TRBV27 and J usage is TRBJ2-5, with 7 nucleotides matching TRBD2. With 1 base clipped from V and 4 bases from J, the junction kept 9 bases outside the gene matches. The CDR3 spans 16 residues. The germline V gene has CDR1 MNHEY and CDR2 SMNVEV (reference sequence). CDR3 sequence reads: CASSLLTSWRVETQYF. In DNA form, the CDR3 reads TGTGCCAGCAGTTTATTGACTAGCTGGAGGGTAGAGACCCAGTACTTC.

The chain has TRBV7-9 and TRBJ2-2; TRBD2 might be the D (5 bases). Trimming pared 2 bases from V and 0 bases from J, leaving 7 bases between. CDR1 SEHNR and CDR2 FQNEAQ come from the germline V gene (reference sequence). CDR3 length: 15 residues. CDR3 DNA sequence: TGTGCCAGCAGCTTATCGGGGACGAACACCGGGGAGCTGTTTTTT. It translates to CASSLSGTNTGELFF.

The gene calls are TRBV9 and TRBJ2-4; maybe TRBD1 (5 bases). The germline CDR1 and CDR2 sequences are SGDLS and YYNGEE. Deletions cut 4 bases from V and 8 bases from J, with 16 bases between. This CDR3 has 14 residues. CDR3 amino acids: CASSTTGTVDIQYF. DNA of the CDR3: TGTGCCAGCAGCACCACAGGTACGGTTGACATTCAGTACTTC.

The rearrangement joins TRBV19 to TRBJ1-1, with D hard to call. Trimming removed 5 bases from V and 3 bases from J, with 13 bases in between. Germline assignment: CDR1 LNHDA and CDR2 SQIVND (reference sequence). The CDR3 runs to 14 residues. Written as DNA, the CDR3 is TGTGCCAGTAGTCGACGACAAAGCTACACTGAAGCTTTCTTT. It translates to CASSRRQSYTEAFF.

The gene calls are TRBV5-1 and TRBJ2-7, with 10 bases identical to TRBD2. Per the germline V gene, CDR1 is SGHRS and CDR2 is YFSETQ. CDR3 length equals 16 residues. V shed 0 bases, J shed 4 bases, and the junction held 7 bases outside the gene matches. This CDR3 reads CASSLVLAGDGYEQYF. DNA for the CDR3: TGCGCCAGCAGCTTGGTCCTAGCGGGAGACGGTTACGAGCAGTACTTC.